These 8 T cell receptor beta chains came from one sample sequenced in a study of cytomegalovirus exposure and HLA in healthy donors. The PCR ran on 60 Vbeta and 13 Jbeta primers. This table comes from immunoSEQ multiplex PCR, and its TCRdb copy is limited to in-frame clones, with some not included. This table has about 200,000 clones, roughly four fifths appearing once. Sequences were obtained from PBMCs. The receptors were sampled from a man younger than 45 in good health and CMV-seronegative.

The chain carries TRBV6-5 and TRBJ2-4, with a possible D match to TRBD1 (6 bases). V was shortened by 7 bases and J by 3 bases, with 16 bases between the two germline ends. Germline V CDR1 and CDR2: MNHEY, SVGAGI. This CDR3 is 15 amino acids long. CDR3 in amino acids: CASKGELAGKNIQYF. CDR3 DNA: TGTGCCAGCAAGGGGGAACTGGCCGGCAAAAACATTCAGTACTTC.

This clone was counted only a few times. The same CDR3 arises from other DNA sequences in this sample as well. The chain uses TRBV27 and TRBJ1-1; D may be TRBD1 (6 bases). Trimming shortened V by 2 bases and J by 4 bases, and 11 bases separated the two germline ends. The CDR3 spans 14 residues. CDR1 is MNHEY, CDR2 SMNVEV, per germline (reference sequence). CDR3 coding DNA: TGTGCCAGCAGTTTACAGGGGCGATTCACTGAAGCTTTCTTT. Its translation: CASSLQGRFTEAFF.

The genes are TRBV7-8 and TRBJ2-7; 12 positions agree with TRBD1. J lost 3 bases, V lost 5 bases, and 11 bases had no gene match. Germline V CDR1 and CDR2: SGHVS, FQNEAQ. CDR3 length: 17 amino acids. The CDR3, as DNA: TGTGCCAGCAGCCTCGGGACAGGGGGCCTGCATTTCTACGAGCAGTACTTC. Translated: CASSLGTGGLHFYEQYF.

This clone was detected only a few times. The chain's CDR3 is CASSQDNRPYEQYF. DNA of the CDR3: TGTGCCAGCAGCCAAGACAACAGACCCTACGAGCAGTACTTC. This chain links TRBV14 with TRBJ2-7, with D unclear. The CDR3 runs 14 residues. Germline CDR1 reads SGHDN; CDR2 reads FVKESK. Trimming shortened V by 0 bases and J by 2 bases, and 8 bases separated the two germline ends.

The chain has TRBV11-2 and TRBJ2-7; TRBD2 matches 9 bases. J lost 2 bases, V lost 3 bases, and 2 bases had no gene match. Germline V gene lookup returns CDR1 SGHAT and CDR2 FQNNGV. CDR3 size: 14 residues. The CDR3 DNA follows: TGTGCCAGCAGCTTTAGCGGGGGCACCTACGAGCAGTACTTC. This codes for CASSFSGGTYEQYF.

The chain has TRBV11-3 and TRBJ2-1; the D gene is possibly TRBD2 (6 bases). V was pared by 1 base and J by 8 bases, with 12 bases between. The germline V gene encodes CDR1 SGHNT and CDR2 YENEEA. The CDR3 is made up of 14 amino acids. The CDR3 loop is CASSLVGGTDEQFF. CDR3 nucleotide sequence: TGTGCCAGCAGCTTAGTTGGGGGGACGGATGAGCAGTTCTTC.

The chain has TRBV5-5 and TRBJ1-3; 7 bases fit TRBD1. This CDR3 is built from 13 residues. V lost 3 bases and J lost 8; bases outside the gene matches: 5. Germline CDR1 and CDR2: SGHKS and YYEKEE (reference sequence). Here the CDR3 reads CASSSEQGHTIYF. The CDR3 DNA sequence: TGTGCCAGCAGCTCGGAACAGGGGCACACCATATATTTT.

The rearrangement links TRBV7-9 to TRBJ2-3, with 12 nucleotides matching TRBD1. Germline V gene data show CDR1 as SEHNR and CDR2 as FQNEAQ (reference sequence). This CDR3 region has 16 residues. Unmatched junction bases numbered 5, after V lost 1 base and J lost 6 bases. CDR3 protein: CASSLGDRGRVDTQYF. CDR3 nucleotide sequence: TGTGCCAGCAGCTTAGGGGACAGGGGGCGCGTGGATACGCAGTATTTT.